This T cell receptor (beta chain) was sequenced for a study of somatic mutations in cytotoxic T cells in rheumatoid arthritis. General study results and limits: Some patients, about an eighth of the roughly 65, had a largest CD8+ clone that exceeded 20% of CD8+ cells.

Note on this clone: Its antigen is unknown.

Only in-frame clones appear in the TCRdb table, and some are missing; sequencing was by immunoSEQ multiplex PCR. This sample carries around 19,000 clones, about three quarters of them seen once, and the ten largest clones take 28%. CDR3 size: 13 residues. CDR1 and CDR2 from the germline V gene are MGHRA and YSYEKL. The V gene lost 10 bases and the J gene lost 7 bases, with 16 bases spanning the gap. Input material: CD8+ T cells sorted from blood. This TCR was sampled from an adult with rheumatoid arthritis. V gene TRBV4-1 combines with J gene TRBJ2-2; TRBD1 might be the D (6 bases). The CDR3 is CATRAGVIGELFF. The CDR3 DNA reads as TGCGCCACTCGGGCAGGGGTCATCGGGGAGCTGTTTTTT.